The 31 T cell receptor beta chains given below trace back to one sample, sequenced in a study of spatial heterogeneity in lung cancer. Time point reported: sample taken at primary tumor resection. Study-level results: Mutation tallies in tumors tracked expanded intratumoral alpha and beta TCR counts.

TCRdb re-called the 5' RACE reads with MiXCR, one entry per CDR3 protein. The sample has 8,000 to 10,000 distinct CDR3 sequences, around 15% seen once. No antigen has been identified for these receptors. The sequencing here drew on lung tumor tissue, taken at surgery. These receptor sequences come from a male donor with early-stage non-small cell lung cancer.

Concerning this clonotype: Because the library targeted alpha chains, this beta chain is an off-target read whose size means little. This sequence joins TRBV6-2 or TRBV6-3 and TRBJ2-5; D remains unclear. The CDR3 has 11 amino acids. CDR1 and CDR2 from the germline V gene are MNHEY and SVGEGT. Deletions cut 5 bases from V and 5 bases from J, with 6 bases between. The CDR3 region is CASSGRETQYF. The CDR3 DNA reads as TGTGCCAGCAGTGGTAGGGAGACCCAGTACTTC.

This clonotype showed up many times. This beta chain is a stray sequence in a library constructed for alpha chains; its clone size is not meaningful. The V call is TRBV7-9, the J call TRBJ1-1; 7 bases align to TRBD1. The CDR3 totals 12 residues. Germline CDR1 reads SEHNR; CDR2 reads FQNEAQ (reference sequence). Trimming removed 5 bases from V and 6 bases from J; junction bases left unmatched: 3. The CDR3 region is CASSPTGAEAFF. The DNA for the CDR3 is TGTGCCAGCAGCCCAACAGGGGCTGAAGCTTTCTTT. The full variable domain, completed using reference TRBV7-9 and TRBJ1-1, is DTGVSQNPRHKITKRGQNVTFRCDPISEHNRLYWYRQTLGQGPEFLTYFQNEAQLEKSRLLSDRFSAERPKGSFSTLEIQRTEQGDSAMYLCASSPTGAEAFFGQGTRLTVV.

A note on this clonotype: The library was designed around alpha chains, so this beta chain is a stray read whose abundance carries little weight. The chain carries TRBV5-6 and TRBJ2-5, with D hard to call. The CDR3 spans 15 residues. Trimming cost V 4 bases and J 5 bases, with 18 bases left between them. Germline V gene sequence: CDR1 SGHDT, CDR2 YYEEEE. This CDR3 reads CASSPSRRVVETQYF. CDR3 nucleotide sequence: TGTGCCAGCAGCCCAAGTCGACGGGTAGTGGAGACCCAGTACTTC.

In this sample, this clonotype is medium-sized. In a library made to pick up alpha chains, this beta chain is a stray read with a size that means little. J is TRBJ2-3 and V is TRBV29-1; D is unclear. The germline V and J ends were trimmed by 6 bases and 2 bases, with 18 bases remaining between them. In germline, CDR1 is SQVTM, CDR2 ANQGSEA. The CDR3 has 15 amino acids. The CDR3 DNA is TGCAGCGTCTCGGATCCACATACCAACACAGATACGCAGTATTTT. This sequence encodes CSVSDPHTNTDTQYF.

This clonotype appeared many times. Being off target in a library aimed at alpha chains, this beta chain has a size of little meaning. The CDR3 coding sequence is TGCAGCGTTGAAGGTGCCCCGCAGGGACCCTACGAGCAGTACTTC. It yields the protein CSVEGAPQGPYEQYF. V and J are TRBV29-1 and TRBJ2-7; D is perhaps TRBD1 or TRBD2 (5 bases each). Trimming stripped 1 base from V and 2 bases from J, with 15 bases between. The CDR3 is 15 residues long. Germline CDR1 SQVTM, CDR2 ANQGSEA.

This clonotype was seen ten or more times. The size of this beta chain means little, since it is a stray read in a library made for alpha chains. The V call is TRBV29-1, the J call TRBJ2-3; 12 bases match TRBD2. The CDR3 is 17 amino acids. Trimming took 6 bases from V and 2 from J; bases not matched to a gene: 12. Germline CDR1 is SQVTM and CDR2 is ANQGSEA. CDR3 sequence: CSVSFQTSGGYTDTQYF. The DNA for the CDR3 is TGCAGCGTCTCCTTCCAGACTAGCGGGGGATACACAGATACGCAGTATTTT.

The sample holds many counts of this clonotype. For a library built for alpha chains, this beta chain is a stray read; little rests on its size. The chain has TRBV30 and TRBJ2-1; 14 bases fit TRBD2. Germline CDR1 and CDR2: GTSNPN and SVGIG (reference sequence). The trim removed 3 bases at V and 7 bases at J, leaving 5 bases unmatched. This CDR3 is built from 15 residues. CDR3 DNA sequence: TGTGCCTGGAGCCTGGGGACTAGCGGGAGTAATGAGCAGTTCTTC. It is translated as CAWSLGTSGSNEQFF.

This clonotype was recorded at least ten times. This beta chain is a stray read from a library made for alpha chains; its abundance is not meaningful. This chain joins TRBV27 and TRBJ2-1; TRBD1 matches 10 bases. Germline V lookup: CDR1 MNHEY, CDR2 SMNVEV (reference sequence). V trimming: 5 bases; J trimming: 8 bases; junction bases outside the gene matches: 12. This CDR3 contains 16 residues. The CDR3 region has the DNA TGTGCCAGCAGTACCCGGCGCGGACAGGGGGGTCATGAGCAGTTCTTC. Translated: CASSTRRGQGGHEQFF.

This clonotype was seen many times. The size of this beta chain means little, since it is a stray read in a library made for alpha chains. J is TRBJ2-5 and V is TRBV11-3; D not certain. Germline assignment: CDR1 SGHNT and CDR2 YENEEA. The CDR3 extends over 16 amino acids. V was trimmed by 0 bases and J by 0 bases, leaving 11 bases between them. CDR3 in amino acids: CASSLDVPEHQETQYF. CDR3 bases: TGTGCCAGCAGCTTAGATGTCCCGGAGCACCAAGAGACCCAGTACTTC.

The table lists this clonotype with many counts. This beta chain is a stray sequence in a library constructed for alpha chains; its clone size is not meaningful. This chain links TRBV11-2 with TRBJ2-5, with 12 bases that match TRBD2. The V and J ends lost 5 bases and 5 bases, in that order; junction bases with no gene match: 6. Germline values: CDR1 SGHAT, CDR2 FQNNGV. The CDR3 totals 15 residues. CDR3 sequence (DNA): TGTGCCAGCAGCGATGGACTAGCGGGACAGGAGACCCAGTACTTC. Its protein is CASSDGLAGQETQYF.

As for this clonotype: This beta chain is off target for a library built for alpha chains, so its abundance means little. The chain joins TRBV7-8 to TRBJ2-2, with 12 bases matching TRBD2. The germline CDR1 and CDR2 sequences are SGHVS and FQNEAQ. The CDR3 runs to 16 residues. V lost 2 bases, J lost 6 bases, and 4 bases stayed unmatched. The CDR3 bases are TGTGCCAGCAGCTTACGGACTAGCGGGGCTTCCGGGGAGCTGTTTTTT. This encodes CASSLRTSGASGELFF.

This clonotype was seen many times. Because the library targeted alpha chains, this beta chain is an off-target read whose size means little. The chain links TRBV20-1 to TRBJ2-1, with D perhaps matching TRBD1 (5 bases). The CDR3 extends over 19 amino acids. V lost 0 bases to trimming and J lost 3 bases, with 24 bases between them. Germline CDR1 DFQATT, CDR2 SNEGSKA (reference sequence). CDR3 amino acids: CSARDQLQSGKGFYNEQFF. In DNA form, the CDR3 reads TGCAGTGCTAGAGATCAACTCCAATCAGGGAAGGGCTTCTACAATGAGCAGTTCTTC.

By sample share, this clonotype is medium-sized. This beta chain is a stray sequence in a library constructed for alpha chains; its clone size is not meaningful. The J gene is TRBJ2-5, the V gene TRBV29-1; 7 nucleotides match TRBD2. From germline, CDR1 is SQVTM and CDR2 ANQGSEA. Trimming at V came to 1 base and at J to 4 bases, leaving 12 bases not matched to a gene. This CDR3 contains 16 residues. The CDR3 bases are TGCAGCGTTGAAGTGGGTACGGGAGGCCTCTCAGAGACCCAGTACTTC. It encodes CSVEVGTGGLSETQYF.

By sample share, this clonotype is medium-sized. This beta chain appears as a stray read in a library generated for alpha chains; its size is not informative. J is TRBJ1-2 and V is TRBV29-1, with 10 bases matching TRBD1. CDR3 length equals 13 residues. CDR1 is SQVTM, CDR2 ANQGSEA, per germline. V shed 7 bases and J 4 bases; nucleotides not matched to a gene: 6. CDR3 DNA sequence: TGCAGCGCCGACAGGGGGCCGAGCTATGGCTACACCTTC. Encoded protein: CSADRGPSYGYTF.

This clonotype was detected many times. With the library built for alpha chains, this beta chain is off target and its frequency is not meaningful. CDR3 bases: TGTGCCAGCAGTCACCGACAAAACCTTGGCACACAAGAGACCCAGTACTTC. This translates into CASSHRQNLGTQETQYF. The chain uses TRBV4-2 and TRBJ2-5; D is ambiguous. The ends were cut back, 6 bases at V and 2 bases at J, with 22 bases in the middle. CDR1 is LGHNA and CDR2 is YNFKEQ in the germline V gene. The CDR3 consists of 17 residues.

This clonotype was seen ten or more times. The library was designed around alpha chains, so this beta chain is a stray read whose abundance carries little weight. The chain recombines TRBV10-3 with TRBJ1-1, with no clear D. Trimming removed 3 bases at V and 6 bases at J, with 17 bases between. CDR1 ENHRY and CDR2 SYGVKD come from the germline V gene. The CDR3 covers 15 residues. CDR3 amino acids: CAISEFKGKEAEAFF. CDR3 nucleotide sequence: TGTGCCATCAGTGAATTTAAGGGAAAGGAAGCTGAAGCTTTCTTT.

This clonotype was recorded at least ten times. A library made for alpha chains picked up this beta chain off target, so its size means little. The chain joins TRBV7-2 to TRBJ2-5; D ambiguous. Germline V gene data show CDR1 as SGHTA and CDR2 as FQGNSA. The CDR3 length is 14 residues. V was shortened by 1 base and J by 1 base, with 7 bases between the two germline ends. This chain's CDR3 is CASSLEQLQETQYF. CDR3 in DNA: TGTGCCAGCAGCTTAGAACAGCTCCAAGAGACCCAGTACTTC. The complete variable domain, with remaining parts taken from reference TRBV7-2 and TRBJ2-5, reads GAGVSQSPSNKVTEKGKDVELRCDPISGHTALYWYRQSLGQGLEFLIYFQGNSAPDKSGLPSDRFSAERTGGSVSTLTIQRTQQEDSAVYLCASSLEQLQETQYFGPGTRLLVL.

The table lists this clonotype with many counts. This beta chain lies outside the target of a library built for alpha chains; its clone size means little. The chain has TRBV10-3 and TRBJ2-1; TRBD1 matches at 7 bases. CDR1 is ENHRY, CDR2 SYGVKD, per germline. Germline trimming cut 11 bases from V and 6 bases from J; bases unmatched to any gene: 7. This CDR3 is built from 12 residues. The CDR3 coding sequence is TGTGCCGTAGGGGGCCAAGGCAATGAGCAGTTCTTC. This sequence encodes CAVGGQGNEQFF.

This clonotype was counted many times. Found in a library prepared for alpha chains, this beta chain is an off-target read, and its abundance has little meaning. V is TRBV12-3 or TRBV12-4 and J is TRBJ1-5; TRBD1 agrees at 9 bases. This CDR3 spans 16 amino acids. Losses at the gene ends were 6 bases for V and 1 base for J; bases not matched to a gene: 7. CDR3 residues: CASSPTGGRSNQPQHF. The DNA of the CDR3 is TGTGCCAGCAGCCCGACAGGGGGTAGGAGCAATCAGCCCCAGCATTTT.

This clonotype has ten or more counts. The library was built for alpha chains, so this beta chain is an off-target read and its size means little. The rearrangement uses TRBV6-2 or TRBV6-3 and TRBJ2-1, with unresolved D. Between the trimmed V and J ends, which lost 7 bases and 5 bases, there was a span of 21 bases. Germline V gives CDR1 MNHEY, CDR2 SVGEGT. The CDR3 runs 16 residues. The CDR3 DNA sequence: TGTGCCAGCAATCATAACTATCCCGCTCTTCACAATGAGCAGTTCTTC. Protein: CASNHNYPALHNEQFF.

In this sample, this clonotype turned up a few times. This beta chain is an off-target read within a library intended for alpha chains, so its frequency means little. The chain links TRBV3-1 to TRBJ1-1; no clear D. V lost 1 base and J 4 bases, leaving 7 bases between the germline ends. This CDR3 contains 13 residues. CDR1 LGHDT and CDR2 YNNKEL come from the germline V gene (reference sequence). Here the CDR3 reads CASSQVWTTEAFF. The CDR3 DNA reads TGTGCCAGCAGCCAAGTATGGACCACTGAAGCTTTCTTT.

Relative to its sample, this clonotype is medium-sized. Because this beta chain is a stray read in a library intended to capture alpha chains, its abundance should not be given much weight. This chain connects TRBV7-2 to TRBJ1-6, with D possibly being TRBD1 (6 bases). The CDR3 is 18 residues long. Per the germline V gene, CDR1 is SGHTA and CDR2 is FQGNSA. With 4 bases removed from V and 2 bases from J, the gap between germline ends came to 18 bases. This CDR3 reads CASSSPIDRTTYNSPLHF. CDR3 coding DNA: TGTGCCAGCAGCTCCCCAATTGACAGGACTACCTATAATTCACCCCTCCACTTT.

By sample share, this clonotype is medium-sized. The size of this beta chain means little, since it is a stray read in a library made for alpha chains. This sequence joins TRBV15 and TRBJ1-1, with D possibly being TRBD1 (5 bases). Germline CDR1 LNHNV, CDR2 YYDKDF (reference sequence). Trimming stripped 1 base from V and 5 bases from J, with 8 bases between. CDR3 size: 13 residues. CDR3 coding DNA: TGTGCCACCAGCAGAGTGGGGGGGACTGAAGCTTTCTTT. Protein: CATSRVGGTEAFF.

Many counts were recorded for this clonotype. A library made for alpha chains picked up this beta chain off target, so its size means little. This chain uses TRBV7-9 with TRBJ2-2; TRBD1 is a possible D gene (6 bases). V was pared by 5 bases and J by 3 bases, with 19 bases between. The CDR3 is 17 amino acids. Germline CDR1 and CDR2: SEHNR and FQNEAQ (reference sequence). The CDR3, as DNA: TGTGCCAGCAGCCCCTCCGGGTGGGGGCTGGACACCGGGGAGCTGTTTTTT. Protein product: CASSPSGWGLDTGELFF.

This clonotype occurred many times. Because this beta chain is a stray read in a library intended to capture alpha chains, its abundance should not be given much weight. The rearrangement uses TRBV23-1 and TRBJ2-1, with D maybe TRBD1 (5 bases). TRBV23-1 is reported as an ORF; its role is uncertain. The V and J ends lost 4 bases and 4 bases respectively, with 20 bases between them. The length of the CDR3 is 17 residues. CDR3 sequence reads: CASSLPCTRVAYNEQFF. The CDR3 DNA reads TGCGCCAGCAGTCTACCCTGCACCAGGGTGGCGTACAATGAGCAGTTCTTC.

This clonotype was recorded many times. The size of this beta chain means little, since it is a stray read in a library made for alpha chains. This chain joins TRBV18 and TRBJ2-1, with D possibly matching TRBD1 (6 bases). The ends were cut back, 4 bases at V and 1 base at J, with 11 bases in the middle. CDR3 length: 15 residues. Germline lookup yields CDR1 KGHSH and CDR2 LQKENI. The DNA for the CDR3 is TGTGCCAGCTCACGCCGGGACAAATCCTACAATGAGCAGTTCTTC. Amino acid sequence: CASSRRDKSYNEQFF.

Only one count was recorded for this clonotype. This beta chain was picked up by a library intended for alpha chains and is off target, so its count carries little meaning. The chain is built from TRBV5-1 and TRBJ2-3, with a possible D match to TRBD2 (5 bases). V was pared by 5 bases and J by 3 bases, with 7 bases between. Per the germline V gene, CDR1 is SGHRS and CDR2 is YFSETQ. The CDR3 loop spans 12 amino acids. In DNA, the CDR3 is TGCGCCAGCAGGGCGGGTACAGATACGCAGTATTTT. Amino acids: CASRAGTDTQYF.

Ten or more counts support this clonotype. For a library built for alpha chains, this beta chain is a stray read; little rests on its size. The CDR3 DNA is TGTGCCAGCTCACCACAAAACAGTCCTAACTATGGCTACACCTTC. It encodes CASSPQNSPNYGYTF. The chain uses TRBV18 and TRBJ1-2; no reliable D call. This CDR3 contains 15 residues. CDR1 and CDR2 (germline): KGHSH, LQKENI. Trimming took off 1 base at V and 0 bases at J, with 9 bases between the two ends.

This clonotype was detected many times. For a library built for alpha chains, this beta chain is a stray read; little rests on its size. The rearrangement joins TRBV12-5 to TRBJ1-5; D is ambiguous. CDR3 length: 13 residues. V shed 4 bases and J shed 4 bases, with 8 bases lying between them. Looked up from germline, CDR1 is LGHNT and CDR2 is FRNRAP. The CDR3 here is CASGYAANQPQHF. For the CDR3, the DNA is TGTGCTAGTGGTTACGCGGCAAATCAGCCCCAGCATTTT.

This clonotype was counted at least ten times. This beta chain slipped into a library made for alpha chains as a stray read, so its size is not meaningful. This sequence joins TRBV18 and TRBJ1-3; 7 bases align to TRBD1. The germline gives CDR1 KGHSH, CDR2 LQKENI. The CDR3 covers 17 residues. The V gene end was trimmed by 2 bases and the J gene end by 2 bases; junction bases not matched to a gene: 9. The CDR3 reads CASSPSRGGGTGNTIYF. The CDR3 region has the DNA TGTGCCAGCTCACCATCACGCGGAGGGGGCACTGGAAACACCATATATTTT.

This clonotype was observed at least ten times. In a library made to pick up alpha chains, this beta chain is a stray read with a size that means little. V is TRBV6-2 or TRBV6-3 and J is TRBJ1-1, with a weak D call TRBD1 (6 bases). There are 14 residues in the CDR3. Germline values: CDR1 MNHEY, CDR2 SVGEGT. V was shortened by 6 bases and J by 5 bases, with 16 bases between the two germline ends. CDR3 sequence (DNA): TGTGCCAGCAGATTAATAGGGGGATTGACTGAAGCTTTCTTT. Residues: CASRLIGGLTEAFF.